This record concerns one TCR beta chain sequence. Its antigen remains unknown. This CDR3 comprises 15 residues. The V and J ends lost 6 bases and 6 bases, in that order; junction bases with no gene match: 7. CDR1 and CDR2 from the germline V gene are KGHSH and LQKENI. These data originate in a study of Ad26.COV2.S vaccination and SARS-CoV-2 variants. Overall study findings and caveats: Once vaccination had occurred, spike-specific CD8+ and CD4+ T cell responses reportedly showed substantial breadth. The placebo group had lower spike-specific TCR breadth than the vaccine recipients did. The analyses of TCR breadth and depth may have understated the size of total T cell responses.

Produced via immunoSEQ multiplex PCR; TCRdb's table is partial and in-frame only. The repertoire consists of around 350,000 clones, with roughly nine tenths occurring once and the leading ten covering roughly 3.9%. The sequence was obtained from a human donor who had recovered from COVID-19. The sequences come from peripheral blood, collected after recovery from COVID-19. The chain couples TRBV18 to TRBJ2-2; 10 nucleotides match TRBD2. This chain's CDR3 is CASSQTGTSAGELFF. The CDR3 coding sequence is TGTGCCAGCTCCCAGACCGGGACTAGCGCCGGGGAGCTGTTTTTT.